One and the same sample provided the 5 T cell receptor delta chains below, sequenced in a study of γδ T cells in repeated Plasmodium falciparum infection. Vgamma9/Vdelta2+ and Vdelta2-negative gammadelta T cells were flow-sorted from PBMC for bulk sequencing. TCRdb reapplied CATT to the multiplex PCR reads. Of roughly 93,000 delta-chain clones in the sample, approximately 1% were seen once. The source material was gamma-delta T cells from blood. Receptor source: a pool of human donors (malaria-infected and uninfected, not separated).

On this clone: The amino acid sequence in TCRdb belongs to a much larger clone and departs from this DNA's translation at residue 7, likely a sequencing read error; the sequence shown is translated from the DNA. The V call is TRDV2, the J call TRDJ1; the D call may be TRDD2 or TRDD3 (5 bases each). TCRdb carries no J gene annotation; the J gene was assigned here by matching the DNA with germline. This CDR3 contains 20 residues. Germline V gives CDR1 GEAIGNYY, CDR2 EKD. V shed 0 bases and J shed 8 bases, with 33 bases lying between them. This chain's CDR3 is CACDTVSNSPTGVGWEKLIF. The DNA of the CDR3 is TGTGCCTGTGACACCGTTAGTAACTCACCTACAGGTGTCGGCTGGGAAAAACTCATCTTT.

This clone came up many times. The J gene is TRDJ1, the V gene TRDV1, with 7 positions matching TRDD3. V was clipped by 5 bases and J by 4 bases; unmatched bases: 19. CDR3 length equals 18 residues. From germline, CDR1 is TSWWSYY and CDR2 QGS. CDR3 sequence (DNA): TGTGCTCTTGGGAAGGGGGAGACTGGGGATCGAGGTAGCGATAAACTCATCTTT. This gives the protein CALGKGETGDRGSDKLIF.

Details on this clone: With a far larger clone one base away, a read error is the likely cause. Other DNA sequences from this sample encode an identical CDR3 as well. V is TRDV3 and J is TRDJ1, with D unresolved. The V end lost 3 bases, the J end lost 2 bases, and 22 bases lay between the germline ends. CDR3 length equals 16 residues. Germline values: CDR1 TVYSNPD, CDR2 GDNSRS (reference sequence). CDR3 bases: TGTGCCTTCCGTCTAGCAGGCTGGCAACTTACCGATAAACTCATCTTT. It yields the protein CAFRLAGWQLTDKLIF.

Regarding this clone: TCRdb's listed protein matches a much larger clone and diverges from this DNA's translation at residue 15, likely through a read error; the protein shown comes from the DNA. The chain uses TRDV2 and TRDJ1, with 8 positions matching TRDD3. The J gene, not given by TCRdb, was assigned here from a germline match of the nucleotide sequence. The CDR3 loop spans 21 amino acids. V lost 0 bases to trimming and J lost 1 base; unmatched junction nucleotides: 21. The germline CDR1 and CDR2 sequences are GEAIGNYY and EKD. CDR3 in amino acids: CACDTVRDWGSPRSCTDKLIF. The CDR3 DNA sequence: TGTGCCTGTGACACCGTAAGGGACTGGGGGTCACCACGATCGTGCACCGATAAACTCATCTTT.

Details on this clone: A far larger clone differs by one base, so this is likely a read error. Other DNA variants within this sample encode the same CDR3. The chain links TRDV1 to TRDJ1, with 12 nucleotides matching TRDD3. The CDR3 totals 20 residues. Germline lookup yields CDR1 TSWWSYY and CDR2 QGS. V dropped 4 bases and J dropped 3; count of bases not matched to a gene: 18. The chain's CDR3 is CALGGRSWGIRVVWADKLIF. CDR3 in DNA: TGTGCTCTTGGGGGACGGAGCTGGGGGATACGCGTCGTTTGGGCCGATAAACTCATCTTT.